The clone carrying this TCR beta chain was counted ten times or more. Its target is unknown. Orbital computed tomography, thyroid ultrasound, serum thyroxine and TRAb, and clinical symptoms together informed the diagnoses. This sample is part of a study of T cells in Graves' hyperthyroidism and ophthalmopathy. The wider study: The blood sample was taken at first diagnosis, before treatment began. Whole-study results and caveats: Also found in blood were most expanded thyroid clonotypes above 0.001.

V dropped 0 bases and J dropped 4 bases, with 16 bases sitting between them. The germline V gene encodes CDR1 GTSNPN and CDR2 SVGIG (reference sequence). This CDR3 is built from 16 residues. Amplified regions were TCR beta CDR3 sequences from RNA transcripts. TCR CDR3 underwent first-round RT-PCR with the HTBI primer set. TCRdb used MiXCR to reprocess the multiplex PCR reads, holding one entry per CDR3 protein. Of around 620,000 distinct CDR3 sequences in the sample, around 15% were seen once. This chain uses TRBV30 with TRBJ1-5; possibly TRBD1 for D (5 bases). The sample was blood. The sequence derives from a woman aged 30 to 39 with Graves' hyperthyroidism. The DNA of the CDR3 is TGTGCCTGGAGTGTACGACTTGGGGCAGGGAATCAGCCCCAGCATTTT. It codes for CAWSVRLGAGNQPQHF.